The T cell receptor (beta chain) described here comes from a study of cytomegalovirus exposure and HLA in healthy donors. CDR1 is MNHEY, CDR2 SMNVEV, per germline (reference sequence). Trimming stripped 3 bases from V and 8 bases from J, with 10 bases between. The CDR3 has 13 residues. Both 60 Vbeta primers and 13 Jbeta primers went into the PCR. The repertoire was sequenced with immunoSEQ multiplex PCR; TCRdb's copy has only in-frame clones and lacks some. The table has about 190,000 clones, about 81% seen once. Sequenced input: PBMCs. The sequence came from a man aged 30 to 39 in good health and CMV-seropositive. This chain joins TRBV27 and TRBJ1-4; D remains ambiguous. The CDR3 DNA is TGTGCCAGCAGTTTCTTCTCTATAGAAAAACTGTTTTTT. As protein: CASSFFSIEKLFF. The variable domain in full, with the rest retrieved from reference TRBV27 and TRBJ1-4, is EAQVTQNPRYLITVTGKKLTVTCSQNMNHEYMSWYRQDPGLGLRQIYYSMNVEVTDKGDVPEGYKVSRKEKRNFPLILESPSPNQTSLYFCASSFFSIEKLFFGSGTQLSVL.